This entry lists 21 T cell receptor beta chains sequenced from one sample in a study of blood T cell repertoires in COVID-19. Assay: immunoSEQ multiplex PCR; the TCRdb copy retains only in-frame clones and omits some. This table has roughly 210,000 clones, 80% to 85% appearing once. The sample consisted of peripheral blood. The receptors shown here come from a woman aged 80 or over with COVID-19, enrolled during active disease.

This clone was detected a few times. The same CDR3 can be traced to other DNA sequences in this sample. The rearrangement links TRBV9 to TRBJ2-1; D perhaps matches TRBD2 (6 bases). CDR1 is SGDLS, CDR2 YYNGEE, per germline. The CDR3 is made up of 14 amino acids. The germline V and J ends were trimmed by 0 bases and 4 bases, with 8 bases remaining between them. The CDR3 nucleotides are TGTGCCAGCAGCGTAGTAGGGACTTACAATGAGCAGTTCTTC. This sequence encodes CASSVVGTYNEQFF.

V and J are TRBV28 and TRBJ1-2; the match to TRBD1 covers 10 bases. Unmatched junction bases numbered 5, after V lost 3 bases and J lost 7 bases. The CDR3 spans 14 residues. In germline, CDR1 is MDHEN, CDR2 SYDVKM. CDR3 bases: TGTGCCAGCAGTTTTGGACAGGGGGATATTGGCTACACCTTC. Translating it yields CASSFGQGDIGYTF.

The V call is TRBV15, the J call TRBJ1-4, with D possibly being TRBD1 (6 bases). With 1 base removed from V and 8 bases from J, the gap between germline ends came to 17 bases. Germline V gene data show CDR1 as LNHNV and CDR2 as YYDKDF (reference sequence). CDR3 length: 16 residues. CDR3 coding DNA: TGTGCCACCAGCAGAGCCGTCGGGACATTTTTAGAAAAACTGTTTTTT. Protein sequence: CATSRAVGTFLEKLFF.

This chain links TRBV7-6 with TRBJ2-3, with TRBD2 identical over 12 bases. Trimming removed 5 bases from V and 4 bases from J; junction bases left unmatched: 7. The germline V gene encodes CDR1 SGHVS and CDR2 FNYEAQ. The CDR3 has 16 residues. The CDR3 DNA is TGTGCCAGCAGCCCCAGACTAGCGGGGGATTCAGATACGCAGTATTTT. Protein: CASSPRLAGDSDTQYF. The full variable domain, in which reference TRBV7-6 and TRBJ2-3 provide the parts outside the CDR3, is GAGVSQSPRYKVTKRGQDVALRCDPISGHVSLYWYRQALGQGPEFLTYFNYEAQQDKSGLPNDRFSAERPEGSISTLTIQRTEQRDSAMYRCASSPRLAGDSDTQYFGPGTRLTVL.

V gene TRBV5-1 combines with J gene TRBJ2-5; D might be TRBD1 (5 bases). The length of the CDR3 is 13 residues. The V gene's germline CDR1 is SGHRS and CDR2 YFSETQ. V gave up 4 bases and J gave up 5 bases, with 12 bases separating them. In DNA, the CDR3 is TGCGCCAGCAGCCCCCAGGGCCGGGAGACCCAGTACTTC. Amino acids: CASSPQGRETQYF.

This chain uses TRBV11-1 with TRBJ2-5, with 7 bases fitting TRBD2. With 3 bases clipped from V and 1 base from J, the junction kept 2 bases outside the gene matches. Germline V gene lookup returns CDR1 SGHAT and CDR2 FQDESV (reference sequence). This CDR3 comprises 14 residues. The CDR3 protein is CASSFQRGQETQYF. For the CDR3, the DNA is TGTGCCAGCAGCTTCCAGCGGGGCCAAGAGACCCAGTACTTC.

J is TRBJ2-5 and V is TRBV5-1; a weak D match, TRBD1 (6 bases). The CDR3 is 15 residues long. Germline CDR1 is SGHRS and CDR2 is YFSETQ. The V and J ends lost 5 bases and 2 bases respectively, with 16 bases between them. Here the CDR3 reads CASSNPTGDQETQYF. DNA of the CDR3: TGCGCCAGCAGTAACCCGACAGGTGATCAAGAGACCCAGTACTTC. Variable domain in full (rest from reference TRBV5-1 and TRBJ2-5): KAGVTQTPRYLIKTRGQQVTLSCSPISGHRSVSWYQQTPGQGLQFLFEYFSETQRNKGNFPGRFSGRQFSNSRSEMNVSTLELGDSALYLCASSNPTGDQETQYFGPGTRLLVL.

The CDR3 DNA follows: TGCGCCAGCAGCCTGGATCCGGACAGGGCATCTCCTAACTATGGCTACACCTTC. It yields the protein CASSLDPDRASPNYGYTF. The chain is built from TRBV5-1 and TRBJ1-2, with TRBD1 matching 8 bases. The CDR3 has 18 amino acids. From germline, CDR1 is SGHRS and CDR2 YFSETQ. V shed 4 bases and J 0 bases; nucleotides not matched to a gene: 14.

CDR3 DNA sequence: TGTGCCAGCTCACCCCCCGACAGGGCGGTCACCGGGGAGCTGTTTTTT. Encoded protein: CASSPPDRAVTGELFF. V is TRBV18 and J is TRBJ2-2; the match to TRBD1 covers 7 bases. The CDR3 runs 16 residues. Germline CDR1 and CDR2: KGHSH and LQKENI. V shed 3 bases and J 4 bases; nucleotides not matched to a gene: 8.

This CDR3 reads CASSAPGGGLGLWYGYTF. The CDR3, as DNA: TGTGCCAGCAGCGCCCCGGGGGGTGGTCTGGGGCTTTGGTATGGCTACACCTTC. The rearrangement links TRBV9 to TRBJ1-2; D is possibly TRBD1 (5 bases). The V end lost 3 bases, the J end lost 5 bases, and 26 bases lay between the germline ends. Germline CDR1 SGDLS, CDR2 YYNGEE. The CDR3 extends over 18 amino acids.

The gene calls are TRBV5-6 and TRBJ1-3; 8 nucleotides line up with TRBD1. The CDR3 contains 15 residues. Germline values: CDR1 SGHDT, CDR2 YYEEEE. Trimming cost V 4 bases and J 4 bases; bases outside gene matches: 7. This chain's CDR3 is CASSRTGKSGNTIYF. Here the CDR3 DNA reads TGTGCCAGCAGCAGGACAGGGAAGTCCGGAAACACCATATATTTT.

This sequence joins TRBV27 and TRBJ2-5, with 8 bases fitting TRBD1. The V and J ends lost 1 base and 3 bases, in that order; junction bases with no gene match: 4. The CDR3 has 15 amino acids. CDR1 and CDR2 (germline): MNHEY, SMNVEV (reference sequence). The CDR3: CASSLWGQAEETQYF. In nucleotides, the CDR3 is TGTGCCAGCAGTTTATGGGGACAGGCTGAAGAGACCCAGTACTTC.

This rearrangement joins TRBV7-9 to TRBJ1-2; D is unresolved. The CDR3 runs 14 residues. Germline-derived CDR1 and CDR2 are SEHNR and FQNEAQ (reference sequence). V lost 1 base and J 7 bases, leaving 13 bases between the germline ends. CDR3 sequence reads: CASSLEQPSSGYTF. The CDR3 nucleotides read TGTGCCAGCAGCTTAGAACAGCCCTCTTCTGGCTACACCTTC. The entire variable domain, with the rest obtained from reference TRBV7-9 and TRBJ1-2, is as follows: DTGVSQNPRHKITKRGQNVTFRCDPISEHNRLYWYRQTLGQGPEFLTYFQNEAQLEKSRLLSDRFSAERPKGSFSTLEIQRTEQGDSAMYLCASSLEQPSSGYTFGSGTRLTVV.

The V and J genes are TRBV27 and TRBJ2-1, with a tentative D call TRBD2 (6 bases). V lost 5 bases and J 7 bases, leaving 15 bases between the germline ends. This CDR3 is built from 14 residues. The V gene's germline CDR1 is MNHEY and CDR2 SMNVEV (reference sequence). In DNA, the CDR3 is TGTGCCAGCAGTCAATTGGGGGGATTTAATGAGCAGTTCTTC. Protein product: CASSQLGGFNEQFF.

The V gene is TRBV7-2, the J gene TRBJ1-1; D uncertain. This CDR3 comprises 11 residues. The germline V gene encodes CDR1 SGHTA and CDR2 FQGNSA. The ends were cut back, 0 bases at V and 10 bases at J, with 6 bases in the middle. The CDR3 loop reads CASSLATRAFF. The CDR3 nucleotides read TGTGCCAGCAGCTTAGCAACGAGAGCTTTCTTT.

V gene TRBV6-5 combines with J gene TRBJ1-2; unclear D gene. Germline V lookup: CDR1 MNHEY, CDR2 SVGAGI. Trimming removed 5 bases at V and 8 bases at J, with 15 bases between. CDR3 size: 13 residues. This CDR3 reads CASSPKSSWGYTF. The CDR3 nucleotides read TGTGCCAGCAGTCCTAAGAGTAGCTGGGGCTACACCTTC.

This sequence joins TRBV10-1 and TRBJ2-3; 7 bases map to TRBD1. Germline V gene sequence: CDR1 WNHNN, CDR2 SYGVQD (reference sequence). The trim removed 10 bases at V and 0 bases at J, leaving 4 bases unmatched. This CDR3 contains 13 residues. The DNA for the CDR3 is TGCGCCACCCGACAGGGAAGCACAGATACGCAGTATTTT. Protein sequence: CATRQGSTDTQYF.

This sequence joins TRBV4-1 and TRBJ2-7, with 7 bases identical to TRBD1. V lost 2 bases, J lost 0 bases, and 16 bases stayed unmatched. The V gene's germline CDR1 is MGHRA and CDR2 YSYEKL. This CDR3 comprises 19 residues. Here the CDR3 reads CASSQRDSPQPRSSYEQYV. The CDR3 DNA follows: TGCGCCAGCAGCCAACGGGACAGTCCTCAGCCGCGGAGCTCCTACGAGCAGTACGTC.

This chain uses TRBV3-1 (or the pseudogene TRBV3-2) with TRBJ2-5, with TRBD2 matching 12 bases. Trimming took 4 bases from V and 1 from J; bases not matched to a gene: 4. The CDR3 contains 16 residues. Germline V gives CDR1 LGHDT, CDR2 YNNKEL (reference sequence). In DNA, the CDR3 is TGTGCCAGCAGCCTATGGACTAGCGGGGTCCAAGAGACCCAGTACTTC. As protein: CASSLWTSGVQETQYF.

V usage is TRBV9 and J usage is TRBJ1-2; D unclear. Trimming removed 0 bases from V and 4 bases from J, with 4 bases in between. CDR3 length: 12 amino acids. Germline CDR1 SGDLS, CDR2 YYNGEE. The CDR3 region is CASSVDGYGYTF. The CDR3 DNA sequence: TGTGCCAGCAGCGTAGACGGCTATGGCTACACCTTC.

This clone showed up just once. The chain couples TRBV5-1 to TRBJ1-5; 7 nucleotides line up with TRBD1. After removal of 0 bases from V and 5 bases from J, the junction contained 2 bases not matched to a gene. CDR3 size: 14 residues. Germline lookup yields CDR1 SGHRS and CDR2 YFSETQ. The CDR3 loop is CASSLDRGHQPQHF. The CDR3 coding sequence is TGCGCCAGCAGCTTGGACAGGGGCCATCAGCCCCAGCATTTT.